One and the same sample provided the 14 T cell receptor beta chains below, sequenced in a study of breast tumors, draining lymph nodes, adjacent tissues (dated by TCRdb to about 2016). The axillary draining lymph nodes of breast cancer patients were the source of the lymph node samples. Libraries were built with multiplex PCR. The data were produced on an Illumina HiSeq 2000. TCRdb applied fastp at Q25 and MiXCR to the public reads, then kept only in-frame beta chains. Entries that share a CDR3 protein sequence are merged under the most common genes and DNA. The sample table records approximately 230,000 distinct CDR3 sequences; less than 40% of these occur just once. The ten largest clones capture approximately 3.5% of the sample. Input material: axillary lymph node tissue. Every receptor here comes from a female donor with breast cancer. Some clones in this sample may be carry-over from other donors' samples.

The chain links TRBV2 to TRBJ1-2; D remains unclear. The CDR3 extends over 13 amino acids. Trimming removed 3 bases at V and 6 bases at J, with 11 bases between. CDR1 is SNHLY and CDR2 is FYNNEI in the germline V gene. The CDR3 loop is CASSDPWEDGYTF. The CDR3 bases are TGTGCCAGCAGTGATCCCTGGGAGGATGGCTACACCTTC.

This CDR3 reads CATGTQYF. Written as DNA, the CDR3 is TGTGCCACCGGGACCCAGTACTTC. The J gene is TRBJ2-5, the V gene TRBV19; no firm D call. Per germline, CDR1 LNHDA and CDR2 SQIVND (reference sequence). This CDR3 spans 8 amino acids. Deletions cut 10 bases from V and 7 bases from J, with 4 bases between.

This chain connects TRBV20-1 to TRBJ1-4; D is uncertain. Germline assignment: CDR1 DFQATT and CDR2 SNEGSKA (reference sequence). The CDR3 contains 13 residues. V was pared by 0 bases and J by 6 bases, with 8 bases between. The CDR3 DNA reads as TGCAGTGCTAGAGATCTGACCGATGAAAAACTGTTTTTT. Translation: CSARDLTDEKLFF.

This clonotype was seen repeatedly, ten times or more. This sequence joins TRBV11-2 and TRBJ2-7, with D possibly being TRBD1 (6 bases). The germline V gene has CDR1 SGHAT and CDR2 FQNNGV. The CDR3 spans 14 residues. Trimming pared 0 bases from V and 4 bases from J, leaving 10 bases between. The CDR3 loop is CASSLDQQGYEQYF. The CDR3 nucleotides read TGTGCCAGCAGCTTAGATCAACAGGGTTACGAGCAGTACTTC.

V and J are TRBV15 and TRBJ1-6; 8 bases map to TRBD1. The trim removed 2 bases at V and 4 bases at J, leaving 4 bases unmatched. The CDR3 totals 16 residues. Germline CDR1 reads LNHNV; CDR2 reads YYDKDF (reference sequence). CDR3 amino acids: CATSRSGDRYNSPLHF. CDR3 sequence (DNA): TGTGCCACCAGCAGAAGTGGGGACAGGTATAATTCACCCCTCCACTTT.

Worth noting for this clonotype: A read error is possible here, since a much larger clone lies one base away. The missing conserved phenylalanine or tryptophan at the end of this CDR3 makes a read error likely. The V call is TRBV20-1, the J call TRBJ2-1, with unresolved D. This CDR3 is 10 amino acids long. Trimming took 0 bases from V and 10 from J, leaving 4 bases between them. The germline gives CDR1 DFQATT, CDR2 SNEGSKA (reference sequence). DNA for the CDR3: TGCAGTGCTAGAGATCTGGAGCAGTTCTCC. Translated: CSARDLEQFS.

The table lists this clonotype with many counts. This rearrangement joins TRBV18 to TRBJ2-5, with D possibly being TRBD1 (5 bases). The CDR3 extends over 15 amino acids. V gave up 2 bases and J gave up 5 bases, with 15 bases separating them. CDR1 is KGHSH, CDR2 LQKENI, per germline. In DNA form, the CDR3 reads TGTGCCAGCTCACCAGCGACGCATCCAGGGGAGACCCAGTACTTC. Its protein is CASSPATHPGETQYF.

This clonotype was counted many times. This chain uses TRBV30 with TRBJ2-6; 10 nucleotides line up with TRBD1. This CDR3 contains 15 residues. The V gene end was trimmed by 8 bases and the J gene end by 4 bases; junction bases not matched to a gene: 8. CDR1 is GTSNPN, CDR2 SVGIG, per germline (reference sequence). The CDR3 DNA sequence: TGTGCCCGCCGACAGGGGGCGGGAGGGGCCAACGTCCTGACTTTC. This encodes CARRQGAGGANVLTF.

This clonotype was recorded at least ten times. The V gene is TRBV20-1, the J gene TRBJ2-7; D perhaps matches TRBD2 (5 bases). The CDR3 sequence is 17 residues long. V was clipped by 1 base and J by 1 base, with 20 bases between them. Germline loops: CDR1 DFQATT, CDR2 SNEGSKA (reference sequence). The CDR3 reads CSARVPLAGPISYEQYF. CDR3 in DNA: TGCAGTGCTAGAGTTCCACTTGCGGGCCCCATATCCTACGAGCAGTACTTC.

This clonotype was detected many times. V is TRBV20-1 and J is TRBJ1-6; D remains ambiguous. The CDR3 has 15 amino acids. Per germline, CDR1 DFQATT and CDR2 SNEGSKA (reference sequence). Trimming left V 0 bases short and J 9 bases short, with 15 bases between. CDR3 region: CSARDLKGRGSPLHF. The DNA of the CDR3 is TGCAGTGCTAGAGATTTAAAGGGTCGGGGTTCACCCCTCCACTTT.

This clonotype was seen more than once but under ten times. The genes are TRBV6-5 and TRBJ2-6; 7 nucleotides align to TRBD1. CDR3 length equals 18 residues. The germline gives CDR1 MNHEY, CDR2 SVGAGI. Trimming removed 5 bases from V and 0 bases from J; junction bases left unmatched: 10. Written as DNA, the CDR3 is TGTGCCAGCAGTCACCGTCCCGGGACAGTCTCTGGGGCCAACGTCCTGACTTTC. Amino acid sequence: CASSHRPGTVSGANVLTF.

At least ten counts were recorded for this clonotype. This sequence joins TRBV6-1 and TRBJ2-6; 8 bases map to TRBD1. Germline CDR1 MNHNS, CDR2 SASEGT. The ends lost 6 bases at V and 4 bases at J; junction bases unmatched: 2. This CDR3 has 14 residues. The CDR3 sequence is CASRDRAGANVLTF. The CDR3 region has the DNA TGTGCCAGCAGGGACAGGGCCGGGGCCAACGTCCTGACTTTC.

Ten or more counts support this clonotype. The chain employs TRBV10-3 and TRBJ1-4; D gene ambiguous. Trimming pared 6 bases from V and 2 bases from J, leaving 16 bases between. The CDR3 has 16 residues. Germline CDR1 and CDR2: ENHRY and SYGVKD. The chain's CDR3 is CAIRSLAFSTNEKLFF. In DNA form, the CDR3 reads TGTGCCATCAGATCGCTGGCGTTCTCCACTAATGAAAAACTGTTTTTT.

In its sample, this clonotype was seen many times. The chain has TRBV3-1 and TRBJ1-5; D might be TRBD1 (5 bases). The CDR3 contains 17 residues. V was trimmed by 1 base and J by 4 bases, leaving 17 bases between them. Germline V gene sequence: CDR1 LGHDT, CDR2 YNNKEL (reference sequence). The CDR3 loop is CASSQGDGRGPNQPQHF. In DNA form, the CDR3 reads TGTGCCAGCAGCCAAGGGGACGGGAGGGGACCTAATCAGCCCCAGCATTTT.